The 25 T cell receptor beta chains below come from one sample, sequenced in a study of T cell repertoires in cytomegalovirus infection. TCRdb analysed the reads with MiXCR anew, one entry per CDR3 protein. The repertoire holds 680,000 or so distinct CDR3 sequences, with less than 40% as singletons. Material for sequencing was PBMCs. All receptors come from a human donor in good health (CMV status not recorded). Some clones in this sample may be carry-over from other donors' samples.

The chain couples TRBV7-6 to TRBJ1-5; TRBD1 is a possible D gene (5 bases). V was pared by 1 base and J by 3 bases, with 10 bases between. The CDR3 consists of 15 residues. Germline CDR1 is SGHVS and CDR2 is FNYEAQ. The CDR3 DNA reads TGTGCCAGCAGCTTAGGGGACGGAGACAATCAGCCCCAGCATTTT. It is translated as CASSLGDGDNQPQHF. Together with reference TRBV7-6 and TRBJ1-5, the CDR3 gives the full variable domain: GAGVSQSPRYKVTKRGQDVALRCDPISGHVSLYWYRQALGQGPEFLTYFNYEAQQDKSGLPNDRFSAERPEGSISTLTIQRTEQRDSAMYRCASSLGDGDNQPQHFGDGTRLSIL.

This chain links TRBV7-6 with TRBJ1-1; TRBD1 matches 7 bases. Trimming removed 6 bases from V and 6 bases from J; junction bases left unmatched: 7. Germline CDR1 and CDR2: SGHVS and FNYEAQ. The CDR3 is 13 residues long. The CDR3 region has the DNA TGTGCCAGCAGACAGGGGCGGGGGGCTGAAGCTTTCTTT. It yields the protein CASRQGRGAEAFF.

The chain carries TRBV14 and TRBJ2-7; 9 bases line up with TRBD1. J was trimmed by 5 bases and V by 0 bases; bases with no gene match: 11. The germline gives CDR1 SGHDN, CDR2 FVKESK. The CDR3 contains 17 residues. CDR3 region: CASSQDPGTGRKHEQYF. CDR3 coding DNA: TGTGCCAGCAGCCAAGATCCCGGGACAGGGAGGAAGCACGAGCAGTACTTC. The whole variable domain, filled in from reference TRBV14 and TRBJ2-7, reads EAGVTQFPSHSVIEKGQTVTLRCDPISGHDNLYWYRRVMGKEIKFLLHFVKESKQDESGMPNNRFLAERTGGTYSTLKVQPAELEDSGVYFCASSQDPGTGRKHEQYFGPGTRLTVT.

There are a few counts of this clonotype. This chain joins TRBV7-9 and TRBJ2-1; 7 nucleotides agree with TRBD2. This CDR3 is built from 14 residues. V was clipped by 8 bases and J by 5 bases; unmatched bases: 9. The germline gives CDR1 SEHNR, CDR2 FQNEAQ (reference sequence). The CDR3 DNA reads as TGTGCCAGCCTCGAGGGGAGGGGAGACAATGAGCAGTTCTTC. As protein: CASLEGRGDNEQFF.

In this sample, this clonotype turned up many times. The gene calls are TRBV7-2 and TRBJ2-1; D unclear. The germline V gene encodes CDR1 SGHTA and CDR2 FQGNSA. CDR3 length equals 12 residues. V gave up 6 bases and J gave up 5 bases, with 8 bases separating them. CDR3 amino acids: CASRPADNEQFF. Written as DNA, the CDR3 is TGTGCCAGCAGGCCTGCTGACAATGAGCAGTTCTTC.

This chain connects TRBV11-2 to TRBJ2-5; 7 bases map to TRBD2. V was pared by 5 bases and J by 5 bases, with 2 bases of the junction left unmatched. Germline V gene data show CDR1 as SGHAT and CDR2 as FQNNGV. The CDR3 has 12 amino acids. The CDR3 is CASSTAGETQYF. The CDR3, as DNA: TGTGCCAGCAGCACAGCGGGGGAGACCCAGTACTTC.

V gene TRBV27 combines with J gene TRBJ2-1; the match to TRBD1 covers 9 bases. V dropped 10 bases and J dropped 6; count of bases not matched to a gene: 10. This CDR3 is 14 amino acids long. Germline V gene sequence: CDR1 MNHEY, CDR2 SMNVEV (reference sequence). The CDR3 reads CATSGQGRGNEQFF. DNA of the CDR3: TGTGCCACCTCAGGACAGGGGAGGGGCAATGAGCAGTTCTTC.

This clonotype was seen repeatedly, ten times or more. This CDR3 reads CASSRGPNTGELFF. Written as DNA, the CDR3 is TGTGCCAGCAGCCGAGGGCCGAACACCGGGGAGCTGTTTTTT. This sequence joins TRBV12-3 or TRBV12-4 and TRBJ2-2; weak D call: TRBD2 (5 bases). The CDR3 runs 14 residues. V was trimmed by 6 bases and J by 0 bases, leaving 8 bases between them.

The rearrangement joins TRBV12-3 or TRBV12-4 to TRBJ2-3, with TRBD2 identical over 13 bases. V lost 6 bases, J lost 1 base, and 7 bases stayed unmatched. CDR3 length equals 17 residues. In DNA form, the CDR3 reads TGTGCCAGCAGCTCCGGACTAGCGGGAGTCGGCACAGATACGCAGTATTTT. Its protein is CASSSGLAGVGTDTQYF.

Only a few counts were recorded for this clonotype. This chain connects TRBV7-9 to TRBJ2-1; possible D gene TRBD2, 6 bases. V lost 5 bases and J 9 bases, leaving 26 bases between the germline ends. This CDR3 has 17 residues. Looked up from germline, CDR1 is SEHNR and CDR2 is FQNEAQ (reference sequence). Here the CDR3 DNA reads TGTGCCAGCAGCCGATTTCCTGGAGGGAGCCGGATCAGTGAGCAGTTCTTC. It translates to CASSRFPGGSRISEQFF.

This chain joins TRBV19 and TRBJ1-1, with a tentative D call TRBD1 (5 bases). V dropped 9 bases and J dropped 5 bases, with 22 bases sitting between them. The CDR3 covers 15 residues. Germline V gene sequence: CDR1 LNHDA, CDR2 SQIVND (reference sequence). CDR3 bases: TGTGCCAGCGGACCCGGGGTGGGGCGGTGGACTGAAGCTTTCTTT. This sequence encodes CASGPGVGRWTEAFF.

The chain links TRBV28 to TRBJ1-1; D not certain. The ends were cut back, 6 bases at V and 0 bases at J, with 17 bases in the middle. The germline V gene encodes CDR1 MDHEN and CDR2 SYDVKM. The CDR3 extends over 16 amino acids. This chain's CDR3 is CASSRRNNKMNTEAFF. The CDR3 DNA reads TGTGCCAGCAGCAGGCGAAATAACAAGATGAACACTGAAGCTTTCTTT.

The chain links TRBV20-1 to TRBJ1-3; TRBD1 matches at 7 bases. CDR1 is DFQATT, CDR2 SNEGSKA, per germline (reference sequence). The CDR3 is 16 residues long. Trimming cost V 4 bases and J 0 bases; bases outside gene matches: 9. In nucleotides, the CDR3 is TGCAGTGCTATAAGGGGACAGAAATTCTCTGGAAACACCATATATTTT. Translating it yields CSAIRGQKFSGNTIYF.

This clonotype is a singleton in its sample. The rearrangement uses TRBV12-3 or TRBV12-4 and TRBJ2-1, with D unclear. The CDR3 is 13 residues long. V lost 6 bases and J lost 6, with 12 bases in between. The DNA of the CDR3 is TGTGCCAGCAGCCTTTGGAAGCGCAATGAGCAGTTCTTC. This codes for CASSLWKRNEQFF.

A few counts support this clonotype. The rearrangement uses TRBV20-1 and TRBJ2-3; D unclear. This CDR3 has 13 amino acids. Germline CDR1 and CDR2: DFQATT and SNEGSKA (reference sequence). Trimming took off 1 base at V and 3 bases at J, with 8 bases between the two ends. The CDR3 nucleotides are TGCAGTGCTAGAGTGGCAGGAACAGATACGCAGTATTTT. The encoded protein is CSARVAGTDTQYF.

The J gene is TRBJ2-1, the V gene TRBV27; a possible D gene is TRBD2 (5 bases). The CDR3 has 14 residues. Germline V gene lookup returns CDR1 MNHEY and CDR2 SMNVEV (reference sequence). Trimming left V 7 bases short and J 1 base short, with 11 bases between. The CDR3 sequence is CASNDAGSYNEQFF. CDR3 sequence (DNA): TGTGCCAGCAACGATGCGGGTTCCTACAATGAGCAGTTCTTC.

The count of this clonotype is one. J is TRBJ1-1 and V is TRBV4-1; D gene unclear. CDR1 and CDR2 (germline): MGHRA, YSYEKL. CDR3 length: 16 amino acids. V was trimmed by 4 bases and J by 1 base, leaving 16 bases between them. CDR3 DNA: TGCGCCAGCAGCCTAGCGAGCGGACCGCCGAACACTGAAGCTTTCTTT. Protein product: CASSLASGPPNTEAFF.

V and J are TRBV27 and TRBJ2-7; 8 bases match TRBD1. Germline-derived CDR1 and CDR2 are MNHEY and SMNVEV (reference sequence). After removal of 9 bases from V and 0 bases from J, the junction contained 4 bases not matched to a gene. The CDR3 runs to 13 residues. The CDR3 protein is CASVDRASYEQYF. The CDR3 DNA sequence: TGTGCCAGTGTGGACAGGGCCTCCTACGAGCAGTACTTC.

This clonotype was detected only a few times. The genes are TRBV5-5 and TRBJ2-7; D is perhaps TRBD1 (5 bases). This CDR3 is built from 15 residues. The V and J ends lost 6 bases and 3 bases respectively, with 19 bases between them. CDR1 and CDR2 (germline): SGHKS, YYEKEE (reference sequence). The CDR3 region is CASIASAGWDYEQYF. The CDR3 DNA is TGTGCCAGCATAGCTTCGGCAGGGTGGGACTACGAGCAGTACTTC.

The chain employs TRBV7-6 and TRBJ2-7, with 7 positions matching TRBD1. The V gene's germline CDR1 is SGHVS and CDR2 FNYEAQ. V dropped 5 bases and J dropped 4; count of bases not matched to a gene: 11. The CDR3 is made up of 15 amino acids. The CDR3 nucleotides read TGTGCCAGCAGCCCAGGGGACAGCAGCGTTTACGAGCAGTACTTC. The encoded protein is CASSPGDSSVYEQYF.

This chain connects TRBV28 to TRBJ2-4; D is unclear. This CDR3 spans 13 amino acids. Looked up from germline, CDR1 is MDHEN and CDR2 is SYDVKM. The V end lost 7 bases, the J end lost 7 bases, and 14 bases lay between the germline ends. Here the CDR3 reads CASNGLDSNIQYF. CDR3 bases: TGTGCCAGCAATGGGCTCGACTCCAACATTCAGTACTTC.

This clonotype was counted at least ten times. This chain links TRBV12-3 or TRBV12-4 with TRBJ2-1; 11 bases map to TRBD2. Trimming removed 5 bases from V and 8 bases from J; junction bases left unmatched: 8. This CDR3 has 15 amino acids. The CDR3 region has the DNA TGTGCCAGCAGTCACAGGACTAGCGGGCTCGATGAGCAGTTCTTC. This gives the protein CASSHRTSGLDEQFF.

CDR3 in amino acids: CASSPGTVLDEQYF. CDR3 sequence (DNA): TGTGCCAGCAGCCCTGGGACAGTCCTGGACGAGCAGTACTTC. The rearrangement uses TRBV7-8 and TRBJ2-7; 7 bases agree with TRBD1. Germline CDR1 and CDR2: SGHVS and FQNEAQ. The J segment lost 5 bases and the V segment lost 5 bases, leaving 9 bases of the junction unmatched. The CDR3 covers 14 residues.

Regarding this clonotype: This could be a read error, since a much larger clone is one nucleotide away. The chain uses TRBV7-6 and TRBJ2-7, with no clear D. This CDR3 is built from 13 residues. The V gene's germline CDR1 is SGHVS and CDR2 FNYEAQ. The CDR3 region has the DNA TGTGACAGCGCTCCTAACCAAAAGTTTGAGCAGTACTTC. This sequence encodes CDSAPNQKFEQYF.

This clonotype was found a few times. The chain recombines TRBV6-6 with TRBJ2-3; D may match TRBD1 or TRBD2 (5 bases each). The length of the CDR3 is 18 residues. V was clipped by 4 bases and J by 3 bases, with 23 bases between them. The germline V gene encodes CDR1 MNHNY and CDR2 SVGAGI (reference sequence). The CDR3 loop is CASSSEDRDEGITDTQYF. CDR3 DNA: TGTGCCAGCAGTTCGGAGGACCGGGACGAGGGGATTACAGATACGCAGTATTTT.